This T cell receptor (beta chain) came from a study of T cell changes during pregnancy in multiple sclerosis. Measured with immunoSEQ multiplex PCR; TCRdb has only the in-frame clones, and not every one. The sample holds some 81,000 clones; around 93% are singletons and the top ten take 2% to 3%. This CDR3 region has 16 residues. The germline CDR1 and CDR2 sequences are MRHNA and SNTAGT. Trimming took 0 bases from V and 4 from J, leaving 13 bases between them. The chain employs TRBV6-4 and TRBJ2-1, with D possibly being TRBD2 (6 bases). This receptor was obtained from a female donor in good health, enrolled as a control in a pregnancy study. Sequencing used peripheral blood, obtained after pregnancy. In DNA, the CDR3 is TGTGCCAGCAGTGACTCTCTCCCCGGGGGATACAATGAGCAGTTCTTC. Protein: CASSDSLPGGYNEQFF.